This TCR beta chain was profiled in a study of blood T cell repertoires in COVID-19. Background on the study: Both acute and convalescent COVID-19 samples were obtained from the United States, Italy and Spain. PBMCs, B-cell-depleted T cells, or T cells were the source of the cDNA or gDNA that made up the material.

This clone was recorded a few times. Under the authors' procedure: Counts of nucleated cells, estimated from reference gene primer amplification, were obtained. Assay used: immunoSEQ multiplex PCR; TCRdb lists only in-frame clones, some missing. V, J and clone size are taken as reported in that table, and D and trimming were inferred from the DNA itself. Among 35,000 to 45,000 clones listed, around 80% were seen once. This sequence originates from a man between 65 and 85 years old with acute or convalescent COVID-19. The sample consisted of peripheral blood.

CDR3 DNA sequence: TGTGCCAGCAGTGAAACTAGCGGGGGGGCAGATACGCAGTATTTT. It codes for CASSETSGGADTQYF. The chain carries TRBV6-1 and TRBJ2-3, with 13 bases that match TRBD2. The CDR3 length is 15 residues. V was pared by 2 bases and J by 4 bases, with 0 bases of the junction left unmatched. Germline V gene lookup returns CDR1 MNHNS and CDR2 SASEGT.